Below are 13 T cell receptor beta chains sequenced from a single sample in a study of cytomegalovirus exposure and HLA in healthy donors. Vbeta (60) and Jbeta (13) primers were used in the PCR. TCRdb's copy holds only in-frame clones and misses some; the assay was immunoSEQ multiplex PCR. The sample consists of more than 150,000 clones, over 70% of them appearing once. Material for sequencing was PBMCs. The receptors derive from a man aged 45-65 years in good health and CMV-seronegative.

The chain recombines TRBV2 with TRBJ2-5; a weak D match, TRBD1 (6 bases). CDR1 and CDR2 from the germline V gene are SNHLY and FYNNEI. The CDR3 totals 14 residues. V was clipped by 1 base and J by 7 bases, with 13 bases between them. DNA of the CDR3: TGTGCCAGCAGTGAAGACAGGGCCGCACGGACCCAGTACTTC. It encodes CASSEDRAARTQYF.

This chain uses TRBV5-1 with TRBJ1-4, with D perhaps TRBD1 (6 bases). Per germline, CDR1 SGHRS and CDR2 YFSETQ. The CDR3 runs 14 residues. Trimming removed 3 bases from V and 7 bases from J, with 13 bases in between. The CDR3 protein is CASSWGQGVEKLFF. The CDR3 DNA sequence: TGCGCCAGCAGCTGGGGGCAAGGGGTTGAAAAACTGTTTTTT.

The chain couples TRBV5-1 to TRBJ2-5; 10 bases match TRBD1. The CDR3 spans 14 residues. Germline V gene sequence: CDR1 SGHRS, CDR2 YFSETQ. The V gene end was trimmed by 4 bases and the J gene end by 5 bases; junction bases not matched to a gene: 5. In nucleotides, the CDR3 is TGCGCCAGCAGCACTCGGACAGGGGGGGAGACCCAGTACTTC. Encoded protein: CASSTRTGGETQYF.

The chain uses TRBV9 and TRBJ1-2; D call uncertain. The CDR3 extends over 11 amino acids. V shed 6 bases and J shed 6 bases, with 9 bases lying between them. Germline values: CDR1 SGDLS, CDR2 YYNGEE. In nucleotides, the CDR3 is TGTGCCAGCACTAGCCGCCATGGCTACACCTTC. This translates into CASTSRHGYTF.

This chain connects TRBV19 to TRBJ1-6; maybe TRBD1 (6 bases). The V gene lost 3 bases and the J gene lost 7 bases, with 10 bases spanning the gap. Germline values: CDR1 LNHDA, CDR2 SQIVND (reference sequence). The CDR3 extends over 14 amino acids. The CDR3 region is CASSIRDTNSPLHF. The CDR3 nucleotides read TGTGCCAGTAGTATCCGGGACACCAATTCACCCCTCCACTTT.

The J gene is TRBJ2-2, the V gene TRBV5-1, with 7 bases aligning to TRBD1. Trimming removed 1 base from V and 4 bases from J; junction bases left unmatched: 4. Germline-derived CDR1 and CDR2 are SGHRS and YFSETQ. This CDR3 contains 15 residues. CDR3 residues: CASSLTGASTGELFF. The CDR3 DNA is TGCGCCAGCAGCTTGACAGGGGCTAGCACCGGGGAGCTGTTTTTT.

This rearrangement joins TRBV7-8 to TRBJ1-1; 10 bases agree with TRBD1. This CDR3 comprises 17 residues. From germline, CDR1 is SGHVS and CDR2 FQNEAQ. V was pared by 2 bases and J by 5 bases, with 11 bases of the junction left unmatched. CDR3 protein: CASSLTTWTGGRTEAFF. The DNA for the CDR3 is TGTGCCAGCAGCTTAACCACCTGGACAGGGGGTCGGACTGAAGCTTTCTTT.

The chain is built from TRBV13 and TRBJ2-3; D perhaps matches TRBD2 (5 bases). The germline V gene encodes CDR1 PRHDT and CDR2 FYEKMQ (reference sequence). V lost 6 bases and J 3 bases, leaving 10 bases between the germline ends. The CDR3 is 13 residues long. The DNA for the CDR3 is TGTGCCAGCAGGGGGAGCGCAACAGATACGCAGTATTTT. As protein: CASRGSATDTQYF.

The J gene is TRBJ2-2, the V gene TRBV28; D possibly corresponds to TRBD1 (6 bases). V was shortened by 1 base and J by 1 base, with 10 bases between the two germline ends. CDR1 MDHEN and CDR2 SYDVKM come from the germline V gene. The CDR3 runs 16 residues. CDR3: CASSLLGRGNTGELFF. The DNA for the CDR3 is TGTGCCAGCAGTTTATTGGGCAGGGGGAACACCGGGGAGCTGTTTTTT. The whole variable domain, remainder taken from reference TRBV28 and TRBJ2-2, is DVKVTQSSRYLVKRTGEKVFLECVQDMDHENMFWYRQDPGLGLRLIYFSYDVKMKEKGDIPEGYSVSREKKERFSLILESASTNQTSMYLCASSLLGRGNTGELFFGEGSRLTVL.

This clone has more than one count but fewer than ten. The CDR3 protein is CASSKLWQGVSDQPQHF. DNA for the CDR3: TGTGCCAGCAGCAAGCTGTGGCAGGGGGTCTCGGATCAGCCCCAGCATTTT. The rearrangement uses TRBV21-1 and TRBJ1-5; the table names TRBD1, a call not compared with the DNA. TRBV21-1 is a pseudogene. The CDR3 loop spans 17 amino acids.

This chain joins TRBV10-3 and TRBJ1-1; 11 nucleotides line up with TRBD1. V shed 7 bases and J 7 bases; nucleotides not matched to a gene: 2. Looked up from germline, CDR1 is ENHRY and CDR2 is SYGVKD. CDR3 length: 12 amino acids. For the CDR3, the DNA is TGTGCCATCACGGACAGGGGGCTTGAAGCTTTCTTT. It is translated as CAITDRGLEAFF.

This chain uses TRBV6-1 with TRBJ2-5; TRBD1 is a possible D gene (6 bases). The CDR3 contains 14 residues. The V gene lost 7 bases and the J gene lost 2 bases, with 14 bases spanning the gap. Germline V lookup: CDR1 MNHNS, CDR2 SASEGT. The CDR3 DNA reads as TGTGCCAGCAATACCAGGGGTACACAAGAGACCCAGTACTTC. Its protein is CASNTRGTQETQYF.

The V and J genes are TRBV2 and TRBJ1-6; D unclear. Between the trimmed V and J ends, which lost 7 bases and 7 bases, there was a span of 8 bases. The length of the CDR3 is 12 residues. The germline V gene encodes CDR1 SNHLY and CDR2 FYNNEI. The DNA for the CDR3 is TGTGCCAGCACGAGAGCAAATTCACCCCTCCACTTT. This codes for CASTRANSPLHF. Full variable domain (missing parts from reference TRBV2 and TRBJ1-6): EPEVTQTPSHQVTQMGQEVILRCVPISNHLYFYWYRQILGQKVEFLVSFYNNEISEKSEIFDDQFSVERPDGSNFTLKIRSTKLEDSAMYFCASTRANSPLHFGNGTRLTVT.